One sample yielded the 18 T cell receptor beta chains listed below, sequenced in a study of blood T cell repertoires in COVID-19. TCRdb's copy holds only in-frame clones and misses some; the assay was immunoSEQ multiplex PCR. The table has some 200,000 clones, roughly nine tenths seen once. Sequencing was carried out using PBMCs or T cells enriched from blood (not recorded which). The receptors come from a woman younger than 35 who had recovered from COVID-19.

This clone was counted a few times. The V gene is TRBV7-2, the J gene TRBJ1-1; weak D call: TRBD1 (6 bases). Germline-derived CDR1 and CDR2 are SGHTA and FQGNSA. Trimming stripped 1 base from V and 0 bases from J, with 18 bases between. The length of the CDR3 is 18 residues. CDR3 sequence (DNA): TGTGCCAGCAGCTTAGGATCTCTTGGGACACTGATGAACACTGAAGCTTTCTTT. Its protein product is CASSLGSLGTLMNTEAFF.

V is TRBV4-2 and J is TRBJ1-2; the D gene is possibly TRBD1 (6 bases). The CDR3 loop spans 15 amino acids. Germline CDR1 LGHNA, CDR2 YNFKEQ. The V end was cut by 1 base, the J end by 2 bases, with 11 bases between. The CDR3 loop reads CASSQGLQGNYGYTF. CDR3 nucleotide sequence: TGTGCCAGCAGCCAAGGCTTACAGGGCAACTATGGCTACACCTTC.

The gene calls are TRBV2 and TRBJ2-1, with a weak D call TRBD2 (5 bases). The CDR3 covers 15 residues. The germline V and J ends were trimmed by 5 bases and 2 bases, with 13 bases remaining between them. Germline CDR1 is SNHLY and CDR2 is FYNNEI. CDR3 residues: CASSKDPGAYNEQFF. In DNA form, the CDR3 reads TGTGCCAGCAGTAAAGACCCCGGGGCCTACAATGAGCAGTTCTTC.

Only a few counts were recorded for this clone. The rearrangement uses TRBV6-4 and TRBJ2-3, with 7 bases matching TRBD1. CDR1 is MRHNA and CDR2 is SNTAGT in the germline V gene. V trimming: 0 bases; J trimming: 6 bases; junction bases outside the gene matches: 0. The CDR3 runs 13 residues. As DNA, the CDR3 is TGTGCCAGCAGTGACTCGGACAGGGATACGCAGTATTTT. It yields the protein CASSDSDRDTQYF.

The chain couples TRBV21-1 to TRBJ2-5; the D call TRBD1 from the table was never checked on the DNA. TRBV21-1 has pseudogene status. The CDR3 is 16 amino acids. CDR3 nucleotide sequence: TGTGCCAGCAGCAGAAGTAGAATGGACATCCAAGAGACCCAGTACTTC. Encoded protein: CASSRSRMDIQETQYF.

The gene calls are TRBV7-2 and TRBJ1-6, with a tentative D call TRBD1 (6 bases). The CDR3 contains 17 residues. V was cut by 5 bases and J by 1 base, with 15 bases left in between. The germline V gene has CDR1 SGHTA and CDR2 FQGNSA. The CDR3 sequence is CASSREGVGSYNSPLHF. The CDR3 bases are TGTGCCAGCAGCCGGGAGGGGGTAGGGTCCTATAATTCACCCCTCCACTTT.

The chain links TRBV6-6 to TRBJ1-1, with D perhaps TRBD1 (6 bases). This CDR3 is built from 11 residues. The V gene lost 2 bases and the J gene lost 10 bases, with 8 bases spanning the gap. Germline lookup yields CDR1 MNHNY and CDR2 SVGAGI (reference sequence). The CDR3 DNA reads TGTGCCAGCAGTTACAGACAGGTAGCTTTCTTT. Protein product: CASSYRQVAFF.

The chain carries TRBV19 and TRBJ1-4; TRBD1 is a possible D gene (6 bases). CDR3 length: 13 residues. V shed 6 bases and J shed 8 bases, with 13 bases lying between them. Germline V lookup: CDR1 LNHDA, CDR2 SQIVND (reference sequence). The CDR3 sequence is CASRTGTQEKLFF. In DNA form, the CDR3 reads TGTGCCAGTAGAACAGGGACGCAAGAAAAACTGTTTTTT.

The genes are TRBV28 and TRBJ1-4; a weak D match, TRBD1 (6 bases). Trimming removed 3 bases from V and 8 bases from J, with 13 bases in between. The CDR3 spans 14 residues. Germline CDR1 reads MDHEN; CDR2 reads SYDVKM. DNA of the CDR3: TGTGCCAGCAGTTTTCAGGGGTCTGCCGAAAAACTGTTTTTT. Its protein product is CASSFQGSAEKLFF.

The genes are TRBV28 and TRBJ2-3; 7 bases are a match to TRBD1. This CDR3 is 13 amino acids long. Germline V lookup: CDR1 MDHEN, CDR2 SYDVKM. J was trimmed by 8 bases and V by 6 bases; bases with no gene match: 8. DNA for the CDR3: TGTGCCAGCAGCCCCGGACAGGTCGCTACGCAGTATTTT. It specifies CASSPGQVATQYF. Using reference TRBV28 and TRBJ2-3 for the parts outside the CDR3, the full variable domain is DVKVTQSSRYLVKRTGEKVFLECVQDMDHENMFWYRQDPGLGLRLIYFSYDVKMKEKGDIPEGYSVSREKKERFSLILESASTNQTSMYLCASSPGQVATQYFGPGTRLTVL.

The rearrangement links TRBV27 to TRBJ1-5; a weak D match, TRBD1 (6 bases). The CDR3 has 16 amino acids. Germline V lookup: CDR1 MNHEY, CDR2 SMNVEV (reference sequence). With 2 bases removed from V and 3 bases from J, the gap between germline ends came to 14 bases. The CDR3 nucleotides read TGTGCCAGCAGTTTAAAAGGACAGACCTTCAATCAGCCCCAGCATTTT. Encoded protein: CASSLKGQTFNQPQHF.

V usage is TRBV19 and J usage is TRBJ2-3; 13 nucleotides match TRBD2. The CDR3 extends over 17 amino acids. CDR1 is LNHDA, CDR2 SQIVND, per germline (reference sequence). Losses at the gene ends were 5 bases for V and 1 base for J; bases not matched to a gene: 6. The CDR3 coding sequence is TGTGCCAGTAGTGAGGGACTAGCGGGGTCTCGCACAGATACGCAGTATTTT. Its translation is CASSEGLAGSRTDTQYF.

The chain couples TRBV5-5 to TRBJ2-3; D is perhaps TRBD1 (6 bases). Trimming shortened V by 6 bases and J by 1 base, and 12 bases separated the two germline ends. CDR3 size: 14 residues. CDR1 SGHKS and CDR2 YYEKEE come from the germline V gene (reference sequence). DNA for the CDR3: TGTGCCAGCACCATCGGACAGCGCACAGATACGCAGTATTTT. Its protein is CASTIGQRTDTQYF.

The chain uses TRBV5-1 and TRBJ1-5; D gene unclear. The germline V and J ends were trimmed by 4 bases and 2 bases, with 10 bases remaining between them. There are 14 residues in the CDR3. Per germline, CDR1 SGHRS and CDR2 YFSETQ. The CDR3 DNA reads as TGCGCCAGCAGCCTGGGGTCGGGCAATCAGCCCCAGCATTTT. Its protein product is CASSLGSGNQPQHF.

The count of this clone is one. The J gene is TRBJ2-3, the V gene TRBV28; TRBD2 matches at 11 bases. This CDR3 comprises 18 residues. The germline V gene encodes CDR1 MDHEN and CDR2 SYDVKM. V shed 2 bases and J 5 bases; nucleotides not matched to a gene: 12. DNA of the CDR3: TGTGCCAGCAGTTTACTCTTGTTAGCGGGGGGGCATTTAGATACGCAGTATTTT. It specifies CASSLLLLAGGHLDTQYF.

The CDR3: CASSLAMRPDYGYTF. The CDR3 region has the DNA TGTGCCAGCAGCTTAGCAATGCGGCCAGACTATGGCTACACCTTC. This chain connects TRBV7-9 to TRBJ1-2; D remains unclear. Germline V gives CDR1 SEHNR, CDR2 FQNEAQ (reference sequence). Trimming removed 0 bases at V and 3 bases at J, with 11 bases between. The CDR3 length is 15 residues.

This clone was seen only a few times. The chain joins TRBV4-2 to TRBJ1-4; no clear D gene. Trimming took off 1 base at V and 8 bases at J, with 20 bases between the two ends. CDR1 is LGHNA and CDR2 is YNFKEQ in the germline V gene. The CDR3 consists of 17 residues. The DNA of the CDR3 is TGTGCCAGCAGCCAAGTTGATGCCGGGCCGGGAAGGGAAAAACTGTTTTTT. Translation: CASSQVDAGPGREKLFF.

The chain employs TRBV2 and TRBJ1-4; TRBD1 is a possible D gene (5 bases). The germline CDR1 and CDR2 sequences are SNHLY and FYNNEI. The ends were cut back, 8 bases at V and 10 bases at J, with 11 bases in the middle. This CDR3 is 11 amino acids long. The CDR3 region has the DNA TGTGCCAGCTCCAGAGACAGAAAACTGTTTTTT. Translated, it gives CASSRDRKLFF. The complete variable domain, with remaining parts taken from reference TRBV2 and TRBJ1-4, reads EPEVTQTPSHQVTQMGQEVILRCVPISNHLYFYWYRQILGQKVEFLVSFYNNEISEKSEIFDDQFSVERPDGSNFTLKIRSTKLEDSAMYFCASSRDRKLFFGSGTQLSVL.